This entry lists 11 T cell receptor beta chains sequenced from one sample in a study of CD8+CD57+ T cells in acquired aplastic anemia. Profiles of TCR beta VDJ and CDR3 were generated from a genomic DNA template. TCRdb reprocessed the reads via MiXCR and lists one record per CDR3 protein. Counted here are 200,000 or so distinct CDR3 sequences, around three fifths occurring once; the ten biggest clones make up around 42%. Sequencing was carried out using sorted CD4+, CD8+, or CD8+CD57+ T cells (not recorded which) from PBMCs. The source is a human donor with severe aplastic anemia or a healthy control (not recorded which).

The chain joins TRBV26 to TRBJ1-1; TRBD1 is the table's D call, not checked against the DNA. TRBV26 represents a pseudogene. The CDR3 runs to 12 residues. The CDR3 region is CASSYGRGEAFF. CDR3 DNA: TGTGCCAGCAGTTACGGAAGGGGTGAAGCTTTCTTT.

This clonotype came up once. The chain employs TRBV9 and TRBJ1-5; possibly TRBD1 for D (5 bases). CDR1 is SGDLS, CDR2 YYNGEE, per germline. This CDR3 contains 13 residues. V was shortened by 0 bases and J by 7 bases, with 8 bases between the two germline ends. The CDR3 DNA reads TGTGCCAGCAGCGTAGGGGACGGACAGCCCCAGCATTTT. Protein sequence: CASSVGDGQPQHF.

The V and J genes are TRBV7-2 and TRBJ2-3; D is unclear. The CDR3 runs 14 residues. The ends were cut back, 1 base at V and 5 bases at J, with 10 bases in the middle. CDR1 and CDR2 from the germline V gene are SGHTA and FQGNSA. The DNA of the CDR3 is TGTGCCAGCAGCTTAGATGTCCACCGAGATACGCAGTATTTT. Its protein product is CASSLDVHRDTQYF.

This clonotype has at least ten counts. The chain employs TRBV29-1 and TRBJ2-1; 7 bases map to TRBD2. CDR3 length: 16 amino acids. Germline V gene data show CDR1 as SQVTM and CDR2 as ANQGSEA. V lost 0 bases and J lost 5; bases outside the gene matches: 10. The CDR3 spells CSVEDKFGLADNEQFF. The CDR3 DNA sequence: TGCAGCGTTGAAGATAAATTCGGGCTAGCGGACAATGAGCAGTTCTTC.

The chain carries TRBV10-3 and TRBJ2-3, with unresolved D. This CDR3 contains 12 residues. V was cut by 6 bases and J by 0 bases, with 4 bases left in between. Germline V lookup: CDR1 ENHRY, CDR2 SYGVKD. The CDR3 is CAISGSTDTQYF. The CDR3, as DNA: TGTGCCATCAGCGGGAGCACAGATACGCAGTATTTT.

This clonotype was picked up one time. V and J are TRBV24-1 and TRBJ2-3; 7 bases align to TRBD1. J gave up 1 base and V 2 bases, and 2 bases lay outside the gene matches. In germline, CDR1 is KGHDR, CDR2 SFDVKD. CDR3 length: 15 amino acids. The CDR3, as DNA: TGTGCCACCAGTGATTCCGGACAGGGCACAGATACGCAGTATTTT. It yields the protein CATSDSGQGTDTQYF.

The chain has TRBV3-1 and TRBJ2-5, with 7 bases aligning to TRBD2. The trim removed 4 bases at V and 4 bases at J, leaving 15 bases unmatched. CDR1 is LGHDT and CDR2 is YNNKEL in the germline V gene (reference sequence). The CDR3 is 17 amino acids. DNA for the CDR3: TGTGCCAGCAGCCCCTGGCCCCCGGGGGGTAAGAGAGAGACCCAGTACTTC. This encodes CASSPWPPGGKRETQYF.

The chain joins TRBV24-1 to TRBJ1-2, with unresolved D. Germline lookup yields CDR1 KGHDR and CDR2 SFDVKD. There are 11 residues in the CDR3. The V and J ends lost 5 bases and 7 bases respectively, with 7 bases between them. Here the CDR3 DNA reads TGTGCCACCAGTGGCGCGAGTGGCTACACCTTC. Amino acid sequence: CATSGASGYTF.

This clonotype has a count of ten or more. The chain couples TRBV19 to TRBJ1-1; 9 bases are shared with TRBD1. Losses at the gene ends were 6 bases for V and 11 bases for J; bases not matched to a gene: 7. From germline, CDR1 is LNHDA and CDR2 SQIVND (reference sequence). The CDR3 has 12 amino acids. CDR3 residues: CASRTDRGYAFF. The CDR3 DNA sequence: TGTGCCAGTAGGACAGACAGGGGGTATGCTTTCTTT.

The rearrangement uses TRBV7-2 and TRBJ2-5; D uncertain. This CDR3 has 13 amino acids. V dropped 4 bases and J dropped 5 bases, with 11 bases sitting between them. Germline CDR1 is SGHTA and CDR2 is FQGNSA. CDR3 amino acids: CASSSPAQETQYF. The CDR3 bases are TGTGCCAGCAGCTCCCCTGCACAGGAGACCCAGTACTTC. The whole variable domain, filled in from reference TRBV7-2 and TRBJ2-5, reads GAGVSQSPSNKVTEKGKDVELRCDPISGHTALYWYRQSLGQGLEFLIYFQGNSAPDKSGLPSDRFSAERTGGSVSTLTIQRTQQEDSAVYLCASSSPAQETQYFGPGTRLLVL.

The V call is TRBV7-8, the J call TRBJ2-7; unclear D gene. V was trimmed by 5 bases and J by 1 base, leaving 15 bases between them. The CDR3 sequence is 15 residues long. Germline V gene lookup returns CDR1 SGHVS and CDR2 FQNEAQ. The CDR3 nucleotides read TGTGCCAGCAGCCGATATATGGACGGGTCCTACGAGCAGTACTTC. Encoded protein: CASSRYMDGSYEQYF.